The rows below give T cell receptor beta chains drawn from one sample of a study of regulatory T cells in long-lasting Graves disease. TCRdb re-analysed the multiplex PCR reads in MiXCR, keeping a single row per CDR3 protein. This sample yields about 430,000 distinct CDR3 sequences, of which approximately 16% are seen a single time; approximately 7.6% belongs to the top ten. The data also belong to a second study, concerning T cells in Graves' hyperthyroidism and ophthalmopathy.

The sequencing used peripheral blood mononuclear cells (PBMCs), collected at new diagnosis, from a patient treated with antithyroid drugs. The receptors derive from a woman aged 35 to 49 with Graves disease. The CDR3 runs from the conserved cysteine through the conserved F or W. Fields, in order: CDR3 length, clone size, D gene, V gene, J gene, CDR3 DNA, CDR3 protein. A D gene is named only where the DNA matches it firmly. The size entry is marked missing in some rows and otherwise reads once, few, many or a size class.

16	many	TRBD2	TRBV28	TRBJ2-3	TGTGCCAGCAGTTTAAGGGTAGCGGGATGGGCAGATACGCAGTATTTT	CASSLRVAGWADTQYF
12	many	TRBD1	TRBV3-1	TRBJ1-4	TGTGCCAGCAGGGGACAGGATGAAAAACTGTTTTTT	CASRGQDEKLFF
14	many	NA	TRBV3-1	TRBJ2-5	TGTGCCAGCAGCCAGCCGACATCTGCAGAGACCCAGTACTTC	CASSQPTSAETQYF
14	NA	NA	TRBV14	TRBJ2-5	TGTGCCAACAGCCAAGATGCCGGCCGGGAGACCCAGTACTTC	CANSQDAGRETQYF
14	many	NA	TRBV10-3	TRBJ2-5	TGTGCCATCAGTGACCCTGGGTACCAAGAGACCCAGTACTTC	CAISDPGYQETQYF
14	many	NA	TRBV12-3/TRBV12-4	TRBJ2-3	TGTGCCAGCTCGTCAGCGGGTTTCGCAGATACGCAGTATTTT	CASSSAGFADTQYF
12	few	NA	TRBV2	TRBJ2-5	TGTGCCGGACGATCGGACCAAGAGACCCAGTACTTC	CAGRSDQETQYF
16	many	TRBD1	TRBV11-3	TRBJ2-7	TGTGCCAGCAGCTTTGGGACAGCTAGTTCCTCCTACGAGCAGTACTTC	CASSFGTASSSYEQYF
11	many	NA	TRBV28	TRBJ2-6	TGTGCCAGCGCTGGGGCCAACGTCCTGACTTTC	CASAGANVLTF
11	many	NA	TRBV12-3/TRBV12-4	TRBJ1-2	TGTGCCAGCAGTTACTTGACAGGTCACACCTTC	CASSYLTGHTF
18	many	TRBD1	TRBV6-1	TRBJ2-7	TGTGCCAGCAGAGAAACGGCGTGGACAGGGGCTATCTCCTACGAGCAGTACTTC	CASRETAWTGAISYEQYF
15	NA	NA	TRBV11-2	TRBJ1-2	TGTGCCAGCAGACGGTACCCGATGAGGGGCTATGGCTACACCTTC	CASRRYPMRGYGYTF
13	few	TRBD1	TRBV28	TRBJ1-4	TGTGCCAGCCTGGGACAGGGAGGTGAAAAACTGTTTTTT	CASLGQGGEKLFF
12	NA	NA	TRBV5-4	TRBJ2-1	TGTGCCAGCAGCCCAGAAATCGATGAGCAGTTCTTC	CASSPEIDEQFF
15	many	TRBD2	TRBV6-2/TRBV6-3	TRBJ2-5	TGTGCCAGCAGGCTGAGGACTAGCGGTCAAGAGACCCAGTACTTC	CASRLRTSGQETQYF
14	many	NA	TRBV6-5	TRBJ2-1	TGTGCCAGCAGTTACTCGAGGGGTTACAATGAGCAGTTCTTC	CASSYSRGYNEQFF
12	many	NA	TRBV12-3/TRBV12-4	TRBJ1-1	TGTGCCAGCACCCCAATGAACACTGAAGCTTTCTTT	CASTPMNTEAFF
14	many	NA	TRBV25-1	TRBJ2-7	TGTGCCAGCAGCGACACCTTCGGCTCCTACGAGCAGTACTTC	CASSDTFGSYEQYF
15	few	NA	TRBV3-1	TRBJ1-3	TGTGCCAGCAGCCAAGTTCTCACGTCTGGAAACACCATATATTTT	CASSQVLTSGNTIYF
13	NA	NA	TRBV28	TRBJ1-6	TGTGCCTCCATGGGACAAAATAATTCACCCCTCCACTTT	CASMGQNNSPLHF
16	NA	TRBD2	TRBV5-1	TRBJ2-5	TGCGCCAGCAGCGTGTCCGGGACTAGGGGGGGGGAGACCCAGTACTTC	CASSVSGTRGGETQYF
12	many	NA	TRBV28	TRBJ1-1	TGTGCCAGCAGTTTCAGGGGCGTGAGGGCTTTCTTT	CASSFRGVRAFF
21	many	TRBD2	TRBV3-1	TRBJ2-3	TGTGCCAGCAGCCAAGTGGGGAGTAGCGGGAGAATCTCGGGAGGCACAGATACGCAGTATTTT	CASSQVGSSGRISGGTDTQYF
12	NA	NA	TRBV24-1	TRBJ1-2	TGTGCCACCAGTGATTTGACCGGACGCTACACCTTC	CATSDLTGRYTF
12	NA	NA	TRBV7-9	TRBJ2-4	TGTGCCAGCAGCGCAGCCAAAAACATTCAGTACTTC	CASSAAKNIQYF
16	NA	TRBD1	TRBV4-1	TRBJ2-2	TGCGCCAGCAGCCAACTGACAGGGGGAAGCACCGGGGAGCTGTTTTTT	CASSQLTGGSTGELFF
14	NA	NA	TRBV7-8	TRBJ1-2	TGTGCCAGCAACTTATCTCCAGGGAACTATGGCTACACCTTC	CASNLSPGNYGYTF
14	many	NA	TRBV4-1	TRBJ2-7	TGCGCCAGCAGCCATGAATTGGACACCTACGAGCAGTACTTC	CASSHELDTYEQYF
13	NA	NA	TRBV4-3	TRBJ1-1	TGCGCCAGCAGCCAAGATAGGCTTACTGAAGCTTTCTTT	CASSQDRLTEAFF
18	NA	NA	TRBV3-1	TRBJ2-1	TGTGCCAACAGCCAATCCGTCAAACTAGCCCCCCCTTACAATGAGCAGTTCTTC	CANSQSVKLAPPYNEQFF
17	many	NA	TRBV19	TRBJ2-1	TGTGCCAGTAGTATAGATGGGGGCGGAACTTCCTACAATGAGCAGTTCTTC	CASSIDGGGTSYNEQFF
18	NA	TRBD2	TRBV20-1	TRBJ2-1	TGCAGTGCTGGAAGGAGGGCTAGCGGGAGGGCCGCCTACAATGAGCAGTTCTTC	CSAGRRASGRAAYNEQFF
13	many	NA	TRBV28	TRBJ2-7	TGTGCCAGCAGGGATGGGGGGTTCTACGAGCAGTACTTC	CASRDGGFYEQYF
16	many	NA	TRBV11-2	TRBJ2-1	TGTGCCAGCAGCTTGCATAGATTAGCCGGAGGGAATGAGCAGTTCTTC	CASSLHRLAGGNEQFF
16	once	NA	TRBV9	TRBJ2-1	TGTGCCAGCAGCGCCCAGTTGGTGAGCTCCTACAATGAGCAGTTCTTC	CASSAQLVSSYNEQFF
15	many	TRBD1	TRBV12-3/TRBV12-4	TRBJ1-4	TGTGCCAGCAGTTTAAGACAGGGAGGAGGTGAAAAACTGTTTTTT	CASSLRQGGGEKLFF
18	NA	NA	TRBV6-5	TRBJ1-6	TGTGCCAGCAGTTACTCAGGCCGACGGCGGTTTTATAATTCACCCCTCCACTTT	CASSYSGRRRFYNSPLHF
17	many	TRBD2	TRBV27	TRBJ2-1	TGTGCCAGCAGAAGGACTAGCGGGAGCGGGGTCTACAATGAGCAGTTCTTC	CASRRTSGSGVYNEQFF
15	NA	TRBD2	TRBV19	TRBJ2-2	TGTGCCAGTAGGCGGGGGGGCAGGAACACCGGGGAGCTGTTTTTT	CASRRGGRNTGELFF
17	NA	TRBD1	TRBV10-2	TRBJ1-5	TGCGCCAGCAGTGAGGATATGGGGACAGGGGACAATCAGCCCCAGCATTTT	CASSEDMGTGDNQPQHF
12	few	NA	TRBV12-3/TRBV12-4	TRBJ2-7	TGTGCCAGCACCAAAGGCCCCCTCGAGCAGTACTTC	CASTKGPLEQYF
12	many	NA	TRBV28	TRBJ2-7	TGTGCCAGCAGCTCCCCCGGCTACGAGCAGTACTTC	CASSSPGYEQYF
15	few	TRBD1	TRBV28	TRBJ1-1	TGTGCCAGCAGTTTCTACGGGACAGAGAACACTGAAGCTTTCTTT	CASSFYGTENTEAFF
19	many	TRBD2	TRBV12-3/TRBV12-4	TRBJ2-1	TGTGCCAGCACCTCCCCGGGGCTAGCGGGAGAAGTCAAAAACAATGAGCAGTTCTTC	CASTSPGLAGEVKNNEQFF
15	few	TRBD2	TRBV2	TRBJ2-1	TGTGCCAGCAGCTTAGGATTCGTAGCGGGAGATGAGCAGTTCTTC	CASSLGFVAGDEQFF
13	many	TRBD2	TRBV10-2	TRBJ2-7	TGCGCCAGCACTGCGGGAGCCGCTTACGAGCAGTACTTC	CASTAGAAYEQYF
14	NA	NA	TRBV20-1	TRBJ2-7	TGCAGTGCTAGAGAGGGAGGTAGTGCCTACGAGCAGTACTTC	CSAREGGSAYEQYF
14	NA	NA	TRBV9	TRBJ2-7	TGTGCCAGCAGCGTAGCAGGGGGGCTAAGCGAGCAGTACTTC	CASSVAGGLSEQYF
16	many	NA	TRBV28	TRBJ1-6	TGTGCCAGCACTCGCCCCGGGGTCGCCTATAATTCACCCCTCCACTTT	CASTRPGVAYNSPLHF
16	few	TRBD2	TRBV5-1	TRBJ2-2	TGCGCCAGCAGCTTGGAGGTAGCGGGCGGTACCGGGGAGCTGTTTTTT	CASSLEVAGGTGELFF
14	NA	TRBD1	TRBV10-1	TRBJ1-3	TGCGCCAGTAGTGGAAGGGACAGGGGAAACACCATATATTTT	CASSGRDRGNTIYF
16	many	TRBD2	TRBV7-3	TRBJ2-5	TGTGCCAGCAGCTTAGGGACTAGCGGAGGAGGGGAGACCCAGTACTTC	CASSLGTSGGGETQYF
19	many	NA	TRBV11-2	TRBJ2-6	TGTGCCAGCAGCCAGACATCTCCTGGGGAAGTTCCTGGGGCCAACGTCCTGACTTTC	CASSQTSPGEVPGANVLTF
16	many	TRBD2	TRBV11-2	TRBJ2-7	TGTGCCAGCAGCTCCCAGGGGGGGCTAGCGGGATACGAGCAGTACTTC	CASSSQGGLAGYEQYF
13	many	NA	TRBV11-3	TRBJ2-5	TGTGCCAGCAGCTTTAACGCGGGTGAGACCCAGTACTTC	CASSFNAGETQYF
16	few	NA	TRBV15	TRBJ2-1	TGTGCCACCAGCAGAGATCTGGGGTTGGGAGAGAATGAGCAGTTCTTC	CATSRDLGLGENEQFF
13	NA	NA	TRBV5-1	TRBJ2-2	TGCGCCAGCAGCTCGGGCCAGGGACCGGAGCTGTTTTTT	CASSSGQGPELFF
14	many	TRBD1	TRBV20-1	TRBJ1-4	TGCAGTGCTAGCGGCGTAGGGGGCGATGAAAAACTGTTTTTT	CSASGVGGDEKLFF
16	many	NA	TRBV11-1	TRBJ2-2	TGTGCCAGCAGCTGGGGTGGCTACTTGAACACCGGGGAGCTGTTTTTT	CASSWGGYLNTGELFF
17	many	NA	TRBV10-2	TRBJ1-1	TGCGCCAGCAGTGATCGAGTTCCCCAAGGTATGAACACTGAAGCTTTCTTT	CASSDRVPQGMNTEAFF